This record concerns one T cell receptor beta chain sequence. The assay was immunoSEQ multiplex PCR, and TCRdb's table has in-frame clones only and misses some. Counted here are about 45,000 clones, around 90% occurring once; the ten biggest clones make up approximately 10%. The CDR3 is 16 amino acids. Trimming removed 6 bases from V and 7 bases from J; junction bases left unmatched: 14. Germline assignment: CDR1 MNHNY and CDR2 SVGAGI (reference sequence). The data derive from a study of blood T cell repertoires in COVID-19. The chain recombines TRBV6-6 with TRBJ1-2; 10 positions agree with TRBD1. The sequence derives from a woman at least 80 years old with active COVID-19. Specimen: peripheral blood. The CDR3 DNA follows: TGTGCCAGCAGCCTCCCCAGCCGGGACAGGGGAACTGGCTACACCTTC. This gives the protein CASSLPSRDRGTGYTF.